The 11 T cell receptor beta chains below come from one sample, sequenced in a study of control samples from healthy donors and cancer patients. Assay used: immunoSEQ multiplex PCR; TCRdb lists only in-frame clones, some missing. This sample yields 90,000 to 150,000 clones, of which around 90% are seen a single time; under 40% belongs to the top ten. The source material was blood. These receptors were collected from a man over 45 in good health.

This chain connects TRBV11-2 to TRBJ2-1; D possibly uses TRBD1 or TRBD2 (5 bases each). The ends were cut back, 5 bases at V and 7 bases at J, with 21 bases in the middle. The germline V gene encodes CDR1 SGHAT and CDR2 FQNNGV. The CDR3 loop spans 16 amino acids. As DNA, the CDR3 is TGTGCCAGCAGCCCCCTCCGGGACGAACAAAGGAATGAGCAGTTCTTC. Protein product: CASSPLRDEQRNEQFF.

In its sample, this clone was seen once. The V and J genes are TRBV27 and TRBJ2-3; 9 positions match TRBD2. CDR1 and CDR2 (germline): MNHEY, SMNVEV (reference sequence). The V gene end was trimmed by 2 bases and the J gene end by 0 bases; junction bases not matched to a gene: 3. CDR3 length: 16 residues. In DNA form, the CDR3 reads TGTGCCAGCAGTTTAGCTAGCGGGGTTAGCACAGATACGCAGTATTTT. Translating it yields CASSLASGVSTDTQYF.

Concerning this clone: Different DNA sequences within this sample yield the same CDR3. The V and J genes are TRBV24-1 and TRBJ1-5; 7 nucleotides line up with TRBD1. The CDR3 covers 14 residues. Germline V gene sequence: CDR1 KGHDR, CDR2 SFDVKD. With V trimmed by 4 bases and J by 4 bases, 3 bases remained unmatched. The CDR3 spells CATSDLTGNQPQHF. CDR3 nucleotide sequence: TGTGCCACCAGTGACTTGACAGGGAATCAGCCCCAGCATTTT.

In this sample, this clone turned up once. The V call is TRBV6-5, the J call TRBJ1-2; 7 bases line up with TRBD1. This CDR3 comprises 12 residues. Trimming cost V 11 bases and J 4 bases; bases outside gene matches: 7. Germline loops: CDR1 MNHEY, CDR2 SVGAGI. This CDR3 is CAARRDSYGYTF. In DNA, the CDR3 is TGTGCCGCACGGAGGGACAGCTATGGCTACACCTTC.

The chain carries TRBV20-1 and TRBJ2-7, with a possible D match to TRBD1 (7 bases). Germline CDR1 reads DFQATT; CDR2 reads SNEGSKA (reference sequence). Trimming left V 5 bases short and J 3 bases short, with 8 bases between. The CDR3 runs to 11 residues. CDR3 region: CSAQGGYEQYF. The CDR3 nucleotides read TGCAGTGCTCAGGGGGGCTACGAGCAGTACTTC.

V usage is TRBV7-2 and J usage is TRBJ2-5; possibly TRBD1 or TRBD2 for D (5 bases each). Between the trimmed V and J ends, which lost 2 bases and 4 bases, there was a span of 17 bases. Germline CDR1 is SGHTA and CDR2 is FQGNSA. The CDR3 loop spans 16 amino acids. The CDR3 nucleotides are TGTGCCAGCAGCTTATCCGTCCTACCGAGGGGAGAGACCCAGTACTTC. Translation gives CASSLSVLPRGETQYF.

The chain employs TRBV15 and TRBJ1-5; a possible D gene is TRBD1 (5 bases). The CDR3 is 15 residues long. The V end was cut by 0 bases, the J end by 6 bases, with 12 bases between. The germline CDR1 and CDR2 sequences are LNHNV and YYDKDF (reference sequence). For the CDR3, the DNA is TGTGCCACCAGCAGAGATCGGGGGAGGAGTCAGCCCCAGCATTTT. It encodes CATSRDRGRSQPQHF. Complete variable domain (other parts from reference TRBV15 and TRBJ1-5): DAMVIQNPRYQVTQFGKPVTLSCSQTLNHNVMYWYQQKSSQAPKLLFHYYDKDFNNEADTPDNFQSRRPNTSFCFLDIRSPGLGDTAMYLCATSRDRGRSQPQHFGDGTRLSIL.

J is TRBJ1-5 and V is TRBV24-1, with TRBD1 matching 8 bases. CDR3 size: 18 residues. Trimming removed 3 bases from V and 4 bases from J; junction bases left unmatched: 13. Germline loops: CDR1 KGHDR, CDR2 SFDVKD. CDR3 nucleotide sequence: TGTGCCACCAGTGATGCCGGGACAGGCGTTTCTAGAAATCAGCCCCAGCATTTT. This gives the protein CATSDAGTGVSRNQPQHF.

The chain carries TRBV7-2 and TRBJ1-6; 8 bases agree with TRBD1. Germline values: CDR1 SGHTA, CDR2 FQGNSA. The CDR3 runs to 15 residues. The V segment lost 5 bases and the J segment 6 bases; nucleotides outside the gene matches: 6. The CDR3 DNA sequence: TGTGCCAGCAGCCCCACGGGACAGGTTAATTCACCCCTCCACTTT. Translation: CASSPTGQVNSPLHF. The full variable domain, its missing parts supplied by reference TRBV7-2 and TRBJ1-6, is GAGVSQSPSNKVTEKGKDVELRCDPISGHTALYWYRQSLGQGLEFLIYFQGNSAPDKSGLPSDRFSAERTGGSVSTLTIQRTQQEDSAVYLCASSPTGQVNSPLHFGNGTRLTVT.

This chain links TRBV11-3 with TRBJ2-6; D may correspond to TRBD1 or TRBD2 (6 bases each). The CDR3 covers 13 residues. The ends were cut back, 1 base at V and 15 bases at J, with 13 bases in the middle. The germline gives CDR1 SGHNT, CDR2 YENEEA. In DNA form, the CDR3 reads TGTGCCAGCAGCTTAGTACTAGGGGGGCCCCTGACTTTC. Its translation is CASSLVLGGPLTF.

V is TRBV6-2 or TRBV6-3 and J is TRBJ1-1; D might be TRBD1 (5 bases). Between the trimmed V and J ends, which lost 2 bases and 3 bases, there was a span of 10 bases. Germline assignment: CDR1 MNHEY and CDR2 SVGEGT. The CDR3 is 14 amino acids. The CDR3 sequence: CASSYGGVDTEAFF. CDR3 coding DNA: TGTGCCAGCAGTTACGGGGGTGTTGACACTGAAGCTTTCTTT.